This is a list of T cell receptor beta chains from one sample in a study of blood T cell repertoires in COVID-19. Data came from immunoSEQ multiplex PCR; TCRdb stores just in-frame clones and leaves some out. Of approximately 120,000 clones detected, about 70% appear once; the ten largest clones hold approximately 5.9%. What was sequenced was peripheral blood. Receptors originate from a man at least 80 years old with COVID-19, enrolled during active disease. Both conserved end residues are part of each CDR3. A D gene is named only where the DNA matches it firmly. Some rows have no size entry. The others give once, few or many, or a class for an expanded clone.

TRBV5-1	TRBD1	20	.	TRBJ1-5	CASSSPWTGENWTLNQPQHF	TGCGCCAGCAGCTCCCCTTGGACAGGGGAGAACTGGACCCTCAATCAGCCCCAGCATTTT
TRBV5-1	.	15	.	TRBJ2-2	CASSLWGRDTGELFF	TGCGCCAGCAGCTTGTGGGGCCGGGACACCGGGGAGCTGTTTTTT
TRBV3-1/TRBV3-2	TRBD2	16	.	TRBJ2-3	CASSQGPSGIADTQYF	TGTGCCAGCAGCCAAGGTCCTAGCGGGATTGCAGATACGCAGTATTTT
TRBV5-4	TRBD1	13	.	TRBJ1-2	CASSFDRGYGYTF	TGTGCCAGCAGCTTTGACAGGGGTTATGGCTACACCTTC
TRBV6-5	TRBD1	15	once	TRBJ2-7	CASSYPGQGNYEQYF	TGTGCCAGCAGTTACCCGGGACAGGGGAATTACGAGCAGTACTTC
TRBV7-9	.	14	.	TRBJ2-4	CASSLAGSKNIQYF	TGTGCCAGCAGCTTGGCAGGGTCCAAAAACATTCAGTACTTC
TRBV18	.	15	.	TRBJ1-6	CASSPREGQGSPLHF	TGTGCCAGCTCACCACGGGAGGGGCAGGGATCACCCCTCCACTTT
TRBV3-1/TRBV3-2	TRBD2	15	.	TRBJ2-3	CASSPSAGGPDTQYF	TGTGCCAGCAGCCCCTCAGCGGGAGGGCCAGATACGCAGTATTTT
TRBV5-1	TRBD2	14	.	TRBJ2-3	CASHREGRGDTQYF	TGCGCCAGCCACCGGGAGGGCCGGGGAGATACGCAGTATTTT
TRBV6-5	TRBD2	15	once	TRBJ2-1	CASSPGLYTYNEQFF	TGTGCCAGCAGCCCGGGACTATACACCTACAATGAGCAGTTCTTC
TRBV7-2	TRBD1	13	.	TRBJ2-1	CASSPGQGIEQFF	TGTGCCAGCAGCCCCGGACAGGGGATTGAGCAGTTCTTC
TRBV28	TRBD1	14	.	TRBJ2-5	CASSIPQGFGTQYF	TGTGCCAGCAGTATCCCACAGGGGTTCGGGACCCAGTACTTC
TRBV5-1	.	15	.	TRBJ1-3	CASSSDSASGNTIYF	TGCGCCAGCAGCTCAGACTCCGCATCTGGAAACACCATATATTTT
TRBV28	.	14	.	TRBJ1-6	CASLSTGFNSPLHF	TGTGCCAGTCTCTCCACAGGGTTTAATTCACCCCTCCACTTT
TRBV7-2	TRBD2	16	.	TRBJ2-1	CASSLLVRTSENEQFF	TGTGCCAGCAGCTTACTAGTTCGGACTAGCGAGAATGAGCAGTTCTTC
TRBV12-3/TRBV12-4	TRBD2	13	.	TRBJ2-7	CASTLSGSYEQYF	TGTGCCAGCACTCTTAGCGGGAGCTACGAGCAGTACTTC
TRBV30	TRBD1	17	.	TRBJ1-5	CAWSAIPGTGGFQPQHF	TGTGCCTGGAGTGCCATCCCCGGGACAGGGGGCTTTCAGCCCCAGCATTTT
TRBV7-3	TRBD2	15	.	TRBJ2-1	CASSLIASGRSEQFF	TGTGCCAGCAGCTTAATAGCAAGCGGGAGAAGCGAGCAGTTCTTC
TRBV18	.	14	.	TRBJ1-3	CASSPLYSGNTIYF	TGTGCCAGCTCACCCCTTTACTCTGGAAACACCATATATTTT
TRBV7-8	TRBD2	15	few	TRBJ2-1	CASSLGSGSYNEQFF	TGTGCCAGCAGCTTAGGTAGCGGGAGTTACAATGAGCAGTTCTTC
TRBV5-1	.	15	.	TRBJ1-4	CASSLEGTTNEKLFF	TGCGCCAGCAGCTTGGAGGGGACAACTAATGAAAAACTGTTTTTT
TRBV25-1	TRBD2	15	few	TRBJ2-2	CASTGTSGNTGELFF	TGTGCCAGCACAGGGACTAGCGGGAACACCGGGGAGCTGTTTTTT
TRBV9	TRBD2	14	.	TRBJ2-1	CASSVRAGDNEQFF	TGTGCCAGCAGCGTACGAGCGGGGGACAATGAGCAGTTCTTC
TRBV24-1	.	14	.	TRBJ1-1	CATRGTGVNTEAFF	TGTGCCACCAGGGGGACGGGGGTGAACACTGAAGCTTTCTTT
TRBV5-1	TRBD2	17	.	TRBJ2-3	CASSLGLAGSTEGTQYF	TGCGCCAGCAGCTTGGGACTAGCGGGATCAACAGAGGGTACCCAGTATTTT
TRBV7-2	.	14	few	TRBJ1-2	CASSLAAGDYGYTF	TGTGCCAGCAGCTTAGCTGCGGGGGACTATGGCTACACCTTC
TRBV6-5	TRBD1	16	.	TRBJ2-6	CASSYRDSSGANVLTF	TGTGCCAGCAGTTATAGGGACAGCTCTGGGGCCAACGTCCTGACTTTC
TRBV4-2	.	14	few	TRBJ2-7	CASRGSGPPGEQYF	TGTGCCAGCAGGGGGAGCGGCCCTCCGGGGGAGCAGTACTTC
TRBV6-5	.	13	few	TRBJ1-2	CASSYSSRDGYTF	TGTGCCAGCAGTTACTCGAGCAGGGATGGCTACACCTTC
TRBV5-5	TRBD1	13	.	TRBJ1-1	CASSTTGGTEAFF	TGTGCCAGCAGCACGACAGGGGGCACTGAAGCTTTCTTT
TRBV7-2	.	15	.	TRBJ1-6	CASSLGRPTNGPLHF	TGTGCCAGCAGCTTAGGAAGGCCCACTAACGGGCCCCTCCACTTT
TRBV28	TRBD1	18	many	TRBJ1-6	CASSSSLTGSSYNSPLHF	TGTGCCAGCAGTTCCTCGCTGACAGGGAGCTCCTATAATTCACCCCTCCACTTT
TRBV7-9	.	15	.	TRBJ1-4	CASSPQAGVNEKLFF	TGTGCCAGCAGCCCACAAGCGGGGGTTAATGAAAAACTGTTTTTT
TRBV7-9	.	14	.	TRBJ1-2	CASSLARVNYGYTF	TGTGCCAGCAGCTTAGCCAGGGTTAACTATGGCTACACCTTC
TRBV6-6	.	15	.	TRBJ2-1	CASSNQGNAYNEQFF	TGTGCCAGCAGCAACCAGGGTAACGCTTACAATGAGCAGTTCTTC
TRBV28	.	16	.	TRBJ2-5	CASSPMPQTGAGTQYF	TGTGCCAGCAGTCCCATGCCCCAGACAGGTGCGGGGACCCAGTACTTC
TRBV19	TRBD2	14	.	TRBJ2-7	CASRTSGSSYEQYF	TGTGCCAGTAGGACTAGCGGGAGCTCCTACGAGCAGTACTTC
TRBV2	.	13	.	TRBJ2-1	CASSEDNNNEQFF	TGTGCCAGCAGTGAAGACAATAACAATGAGCAGTTCTTC
TRBV28	.	15	.	TRBJ1-5	CASSSSGTGGQPQHF	TGTGCCAGCAGTTCCTCCGGGACGGGGGGCCAGCCCCAGCATTTT
TRBV20-1	.	11	.	TRBJ2-5	CSADRRETQYF	TGCAGTGCAGATAGGAGAGAGACCCAGTACTTC